A selection of T cell receptor beta chains follows, all from one sample in a study of CD8+ T cells in alopecia areata. The assay was immunoSEQ multiplex PCR, and TCRdb's table has in-frame clones only and misses some. The sample has 200,000 to 250,000 clones; roughly two fifths are singletons. Specimen: CD4+ T cells sorted from blood, collected at roughly week 30, from a patient treated with tofacitinib. The receptors were sampled from a human donor with alopecia areata. Each CDR3 is given with its conserved first and last residue. The D gene is left open where the match is weak. Part of the rows lack a size; the others show once, few, many or a class for expanded clones.

J gene,clone size,D gene,V gene,CDR3 protein,CDR3 DNA
TRBJ1-1,.,TRBD1,TRBV5-1,CASSSTGREAFF,TGCGCCAGCAGCTCGACAGGGAGGGAAGCTTTCTTT
TRBJ2-7,.,TRBD2,TRBV4-1,CASSQESPRLAGSYEQYF,TGCGCCAGCAGCCAAGAAAGTCCTAGACTAGCGGGGTCCTACGAGCAGTACTTC
TRBJ1-5,few,.,TRBV30,CAWSVARSNQPQHF,TGTGCCTGGAGTGTTGCCAGAAGCAATCAGCCCCAGCATTTT
TRBJ2-7,.,.,TRBV5-1,CASSLAGTSQDEQYF,TGCGCCAGCAGCTTGGCCGGGACTTCCCAGGACGAGCAGTACTTC
TRBJ2-3,few,TRBD1,TRBV7-3,CASSPQGTGPDTQYF,TGTGCCAGCAGCCCCCAGGGGACAGGGCCAGATACGCAGTATTTT
TRBJ2-3,few,.,TRBV15,CATSRAASTDTQYF,TGTGCCACCAGCAGAGCGGCTAGCACAGATACGCAGTATTTT
TRBJ2-2,.,.,TRBV19,CASIGRAGELFF,TGTGCCAGTATAGGTAGGGCCGGGGAGCTGTTTTTT
TRBJ2-7,.,.,TRBV4-2,CASSQEARSYEQYF,TGTGCCAGCAGCCAAGAAGCGAGATCCTACGAGCAGTACTTC
TRBJ2-7,few,.,TRBV29-1,CSVETKGRIYEQYF,TGCAGCGTTGAGACAAAGGGACGAATCTACGAGCAGTACTTC
TRBJ1-1,few,.,TRBV29-1,CSVGGRANTEAFF,TGCAGCGTGGGGGGGAGGGCGAACACTGAAGCTTTCTTT
TRBJ1-2,.,.,TRBV28,CASSSAGQIPPGYTF,TGTGCCAGCAGTAGCGCTGGGCAAATACCCCCTGGCTACACCTTC
TRBJ2-5,.,.,TRBV5-1,CASSTERETQYF,TGCGCCAGCAGTACGGAGCGAGAGACCCAGTACTTC
TRBJ1-1,.,.,TRBV27,CASSPRLTATQRLNTEAFF,TGTGCCAGCAGTCCGCGTTTGACAGCCACACAAAGGCTGAACACTGAAGCTTTCTTT
TRBJ2-3,.,TRBD1,TRBV2,CAGHRGVTDTQYF,TGTGCCGGCCACAGGGGAGTCACAGATACGCAGTATTTT
TRBJ2-3,.,.,TRBV10-2,CASSEGVPGTQYF,TGCGCCAGCAGTGAAGGGGTGCCAGGGACGCAGTATTTT
TRBJ1-1,.,.,TRBV11-2,CASSSRTIGHTEAFF,TGTGCCAGCAGCTCTAGGACAATAGGCCACACTGAAGCTTTCTTT
TRBJ1-6,few,.,TRBV19,CASSIRHMDNSPLHF,TGTGCCAGTAGTATTCGACACATGGACAATTCACCCCTCCACTTT
TRBJ2-7,.,TRBD1,TRBV6-5,CASSWDRGIEQYF,TGTGCCAGCAGTTGGGACAGGGGAATCGAGCAGTACTTC
TRBJ1-1,few,.,TRBV19,CASIPDSLNTEAFF,TGTGCCAGTATTCCGGACAGTTTGAACACTGAAGCTTTCTTT
TRBJ2-3,.,TRBD2,TRBV6-1,CASSGLAGDLTDTQYF,TGTGCCAGCAGTGGACTAGCGGGGGACCTCACAGATACGCAGTATTTT
TRBJ2-3,.,.,TRBV30,CAWSTRRADTQYF,TGTGCCTGGAGTACCCGTAGGGCAGATACGCAGTATTTT
TRBJ1-2,.,TRBD1,TRBV2,CASKDRATGYTF,TGTGCCAGCAAAGACAGGGCGACCGGCTACACCTTC
TRBJ1-6,.,.,TRBV9,CASSVGVSYNSPLHF,TGTGCCAGCAGCGTAGGGGTATCCTATAATTCACCCCTCCACTTT
TRBJ2-1,many,.,TRBV6-1,CASTARYNEQFF,TGTGCCAGCACAGCCAGATACAATGAGCAGTTCTTC
TRBJ1-5,many,.,TRBV19,CASSMPGHSNQPQHF,TGTGCCAGTAGTATGCCAGGGCATAGCAATCAGCCCCAGCATTTT
TRBJ2-2,few,.,TRBV23-1,CASSQETDRDTGELFF,TGCGCCAGCAGTCAAGAAACGGACAGAGACACCGGGGAGCTGTTTTTT
TRBJ2-1,few,TRBD2,TRBV5-4,CASSLTSRLAGVNEQFF,TGTGCCAGCAGCTTGACTTCCAGGCTAGCGGGAGTAAATGAGCAGTTCTTC
TRBJ1-1,few,.,TRBV5-1,CASSLARDVGTEAFF,TGCGCCAGCAGCTTGGCACGGGATGTGGGCACTGAAGCTTTCTTT
TRBJ1-3,few,.,TRBV7-9,CASSLGSSASGNTIYF,TGTGCCAGCAGCTTAGGATCCTCGGCCTCTGGAAACACCATATATTTT
TRBJ2-6,few,.,TRBV29-1,CSVEVRANVLTF,TGCAGCGTTGAAGTTCGGGCCAACGTCCTGACTTTC
TRBJ2-7,.,.,TRBV7-2,CASSQRYSSYEQYF,TGTGCCAGCAGCCAGAGGTACAGTTCCTACGAGCAGTACTTC
TRBJ2-2,.,.,TRBV11-2,CASSLFSQGYTGELFF,TGTGCCAGCAGCTTATTTTCACAGGGATACACCGGGGAGCTGTTTTTT
TRBJ2-3,.,TRBD2,TRBV29-1,CSVPKRLAGFIDTQYF,TGCAGCGTTCCCAAACGACTAGCGGGGTTTATCGATACGCAGTATTTT